This entry is about one T cell receptor beta chain. This same CDR3 is encoded by further DNA sequences in the sample. Germline V gene data show CDR1 as MDHEN and CDR2 as SYDVKM. The junction had 2 bases not matched to a gene; V was cut back by 2 bases and J by 3 bases. CDR3 length: 15 amino acids. The data originate from a study of shared clonotypes between healthy human individuals. Assay used: immunoSEQ multiplex PCR; TCRdb lists only in-frame clones, some missing. The table includes over a million clones, about 98% detected once. V usage is TRBV28 and J usage is TRBJ1-5, with 9 positions matching TRBD1. The source of this sequence is a young man in good health. Material: naive CD4+ T cells sorted from blood. Indicated subset: CD45RA+ positively selected. The CDR3: CASSLGDRVNQPQHF. The CDR3 nucleotides are TGTGCCAGCAGTTTAGGGGACAGGGTCAATCAGCCCCAGCATTTT.